The present entry profiles one T cell receptor beta chain with its context. RNA transcripts served as the template for amplifying TCR beta CDR3 regions. The HTBI primer set served for first-round RT-PCR of the TCR CDR3. Each CDR3 protein gets one entry after TCRdb re-called the multiplex PCR reads with MiXCR. This table holds roughly 260,000 distinct CDR3 sequences, 14% to 15% found once. Germline-derived CDR1 and CDR2 are KGHSH and LQKENI. J was trimmed by 3 bases and V by 3 bases; bases with no gene match: 14. CDR3 length: 17 amino acids. The data are from a study of T cells in Graves' hyperthyroidism and ophthalmopathy.

Sequencing used blood. This rearrangement joins TRBV18 to TRBJ2-7, with 7 bases fitting TRBD2. The sequence derives from a woman in her thirties or forties with Graves' hyperthyroidism that later progressed to Graves' ophthalmopathy. In DNA, the CDR3 is TGTGCCAGCTCACCGCGAGCGGGAAGATCAAAAATCTACGAGCAGTACTTC. Its protein is CASSPRAGRSKIYEQYF.